This TCR beta chain was identified in a study of spatial heterogeneity in lung cancer. The CDR3 has 13 amino acids. Germline-derived CDR1 and CDR2 are KGHSH and LQKENI. MiXCR was run by TCRdb on the 5' RACE reads, yielding one entry per CDR3 protein. The sample yields about 2,700 distinct CDR3 sequences, approximately 17% seen once. Study-level findings and limits: Higher tumor mutation counts went along with higher counts of expanded intratumoral alpha and beta TCRs.

Comment on this clonotype: Its target is not known. A single base separates this from a much larger clone, so it may be a read error. Little can be read into the size of this beta chain, an off-target read in a library designed for alpha chains.

Specified time point: sample taken at primary tumor resection. The donors comprised 70 to 85 untreated early-stage non-small cell lung cancer patients. No cell sorting; template was whole RNA from tumor, lung tissue or PBMC. This receptor was identified in a male donor with early-stage non-small cell lung cancer. The V call is TRBV18, the J call TRBJ2-1; the D is unclear. Sample: lung tumor tissue, taken at surgery. CDR3 in amino acids: CTSSPNVGYEQFF. DNA for the CDR3: TGTACCAGCTCACCCAATGTTGGGTATGAGCAGTTCTTC.